This T cell receptor (beta chain) was identified during a study of shared T cell receptors in the human thymus. Between the trimmed V and J ends, which lost 5 bases and 1 base, there was a span of 14 bases. CDR3 length: 15 amino acids. The V gene's germline CDR1 is MNHEY and CDR2 SVGAGI. Only in-frame clones appear in the TCRdb table, and some are missing; sequencing was by immunoSEQ multiplex PCR. The sample consists of 600,000 or so clones, roughly 86% of them appearing once. The same sample was also studied in work on human thymus T cells. As that study records: Donor material was obtained from healthy Finnish infants undergoing corrective surgery for congenital heart defects. In corrective heart surgery, resections were taken, and these provided the thymus tissue.

The sequencing sample was made of thymocytes. This sequence joins TRBV6-5 and TRBJ1-1; a possible D gene is TRBD1 (6 bases). This TCR came from a boy less than two years old with a congenital heart defect. The CDR3 DNA reads TGTGCCAGCAGTCATCCGGGACACCAGAACACTGAAGCTTTCTTT. Translated: CASSHPGHQNTEAFF.